Sequencing of this T cell receptor (beta chain) was carried out in a study of T cell changes during pregnancy in multiple sclerosis. Germline V gene lookup returns CDR1 SGHDN and CDR2 FVKESK. The CDR3 contains 14 residues. Trimming removed 4 bases from V and 4 bases from J, with 11 bases in between. TCRdb's copy holds only in-frame clones and misses some; the assay was immunoSEQ multiplex PCR. The repertoire includes some 60,000 clones, approximately 90% of them detected once, and 1% to 1.5% sits in the top ten. The TCR comes from a female donor with multiple sclerosis, enrolled in a pregnancy study. Source: peripheral blood, taken in the second trimester of pregnancy. This chain links TRBV14 with TRBJ1-3; D call uncertain. The DNA for the CDR3 is TGTGCCAGCAGCCCCACCGAGGGCGGAAACACCATATATTTT. Residues: CASSPTEGGNTIYF.